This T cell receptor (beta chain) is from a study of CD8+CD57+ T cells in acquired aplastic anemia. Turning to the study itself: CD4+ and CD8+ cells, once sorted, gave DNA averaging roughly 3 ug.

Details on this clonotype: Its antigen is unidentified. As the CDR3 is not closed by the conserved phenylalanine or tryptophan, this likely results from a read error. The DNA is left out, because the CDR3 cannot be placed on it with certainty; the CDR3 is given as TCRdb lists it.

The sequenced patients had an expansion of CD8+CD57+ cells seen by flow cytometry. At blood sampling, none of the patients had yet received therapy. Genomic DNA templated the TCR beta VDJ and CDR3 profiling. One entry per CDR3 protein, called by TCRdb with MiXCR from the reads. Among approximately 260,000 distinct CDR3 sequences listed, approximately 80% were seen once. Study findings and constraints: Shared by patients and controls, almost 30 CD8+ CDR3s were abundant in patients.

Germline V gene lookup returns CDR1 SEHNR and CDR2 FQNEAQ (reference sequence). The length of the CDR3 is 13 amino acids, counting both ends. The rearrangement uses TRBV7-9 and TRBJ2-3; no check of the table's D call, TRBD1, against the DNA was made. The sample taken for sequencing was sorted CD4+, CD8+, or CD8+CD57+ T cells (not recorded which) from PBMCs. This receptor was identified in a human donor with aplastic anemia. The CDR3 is CASSFRGGAATQY.